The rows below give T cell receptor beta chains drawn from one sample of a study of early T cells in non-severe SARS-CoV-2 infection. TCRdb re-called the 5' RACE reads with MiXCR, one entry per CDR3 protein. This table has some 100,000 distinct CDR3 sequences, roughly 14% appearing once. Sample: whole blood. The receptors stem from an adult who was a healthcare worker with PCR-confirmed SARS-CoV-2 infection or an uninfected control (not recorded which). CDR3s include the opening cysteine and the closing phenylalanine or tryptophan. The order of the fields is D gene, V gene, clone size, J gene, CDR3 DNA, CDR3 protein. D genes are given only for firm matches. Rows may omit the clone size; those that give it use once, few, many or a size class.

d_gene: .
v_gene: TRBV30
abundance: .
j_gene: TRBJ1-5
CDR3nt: TGTGCCTGGAGTGTCTCGGGAGGCAATCAGCCCCAGCATTTT
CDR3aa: CAWSVSGGNQPQHF

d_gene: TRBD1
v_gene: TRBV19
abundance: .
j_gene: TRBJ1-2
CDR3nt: TGTGCCAGTGCGGACAGGGGGCTAGGTGGCTACACCTTC
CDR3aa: CASADRGLGGYTF

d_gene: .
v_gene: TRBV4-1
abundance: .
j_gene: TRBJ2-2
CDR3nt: TGCGCCAGCAGCCATAAGATCTGGGGGGCGAGCACCGGGGAGCTGTTTTTT
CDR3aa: CASSHKIWGASTGELFF

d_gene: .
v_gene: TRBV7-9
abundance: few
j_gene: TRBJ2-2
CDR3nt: TGTGCCAGCAGCTTAGGGACAGAAACCGGGGAGCTGTTTTTT
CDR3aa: CASSLGTETGELFF

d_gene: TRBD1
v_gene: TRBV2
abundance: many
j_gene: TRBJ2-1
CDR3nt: TGTGCCAGCAGTGAATTTAAGGAATATACAGGGGGCAATGAGCAGTTCTTC
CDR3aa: CASSEFKEYTGGNEQFF

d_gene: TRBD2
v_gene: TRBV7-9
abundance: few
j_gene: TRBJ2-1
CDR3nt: TGTGCCAGCAGCTTAGTTTATCGGGGGGGTGACTACAATGAGCAGTTCTTC
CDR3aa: CASSLVYRGGDYNEQFF

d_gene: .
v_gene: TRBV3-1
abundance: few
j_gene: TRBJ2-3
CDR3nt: TGTGCCAGCAAGTTGGGTCTGGGTACGCAGTATTTT
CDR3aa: CASKLGLGTQYF

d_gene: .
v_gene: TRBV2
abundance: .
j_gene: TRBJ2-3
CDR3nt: TGTGCCAGCAGACCTATGCGTACAGATACGCAGTATTTT
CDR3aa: CASRPMRTDTQYF

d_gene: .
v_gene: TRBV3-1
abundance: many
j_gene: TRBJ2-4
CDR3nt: TGTGCCAGCAGCCAAATGGTTTCTAAAAACATTCAGTACTTC
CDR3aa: CASSQMVSKNIQYF

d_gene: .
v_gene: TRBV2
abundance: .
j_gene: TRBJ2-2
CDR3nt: TGTGCCAGCAGGGCTCAGGCAGGCCAACTTGAGCTGTTTTTT
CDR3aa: CASRAQAGQLELFF

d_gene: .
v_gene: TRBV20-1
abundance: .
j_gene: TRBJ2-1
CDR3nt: TGCAGTGCGATCGGGCCGGGGCCCCTCTACAATGAGCAGTTCTTC
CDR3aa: CSAIGPGPLYNEQFF

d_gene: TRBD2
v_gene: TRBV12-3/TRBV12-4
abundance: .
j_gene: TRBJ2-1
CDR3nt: TGTGCCAGCAGTCTAGCAAAACTAGCGGGGGGGAGAAACTACAATGAGCAGTTCTTC
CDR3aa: CASSLAKLAGGRNYNEQFF

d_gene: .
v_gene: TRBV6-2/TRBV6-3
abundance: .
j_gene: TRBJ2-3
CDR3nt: TGTGCCAGCAGTCCAACAGGGACAGATACGCAGTATTTT
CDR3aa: CASSPTGTDTQYF

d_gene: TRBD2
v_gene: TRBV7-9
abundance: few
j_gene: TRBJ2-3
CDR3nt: TGTGCCAGCAGCCGAGCGGGAAGGCAGGGTACGCAGTATTTT
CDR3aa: CASSRAGRQGTQYF

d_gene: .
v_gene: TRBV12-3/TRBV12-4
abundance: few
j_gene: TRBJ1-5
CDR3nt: TGTGCCAGCAGTTTTGGAGGGGGATATAGCAATCAGCCCCAGCATTTT
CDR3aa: CASSFGGGYSNQPQHF

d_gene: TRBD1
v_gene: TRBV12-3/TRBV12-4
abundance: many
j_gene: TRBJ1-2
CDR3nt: TGTGCCAGCAGTTCCGGACAGGGTGATGGCTACACCTTC
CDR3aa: CASSSGQGDGYTF

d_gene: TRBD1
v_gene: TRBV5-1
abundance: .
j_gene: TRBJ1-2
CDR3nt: TGCGCCAGCAGCTTGGGAATGGACCAGGGGGCTAAGCGCTACACCTTC
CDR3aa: CASSLGMDQGAKRYTF

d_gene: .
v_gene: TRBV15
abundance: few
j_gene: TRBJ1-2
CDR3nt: TGTGCCACCAGCAGGGGGGACGTTCCCCGGGAGGGCTACACCTTC
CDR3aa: CATSRGDVPREGYTF

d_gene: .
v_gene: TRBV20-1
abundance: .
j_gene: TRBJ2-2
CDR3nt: TGCAGTGCTAGAGTCAGCGGCGGGAACACCGGGGAGCTGTTTTTT
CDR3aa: CSARVSGGNTGELFF

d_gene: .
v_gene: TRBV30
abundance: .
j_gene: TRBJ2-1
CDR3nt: TGTGCCTGGAGGGTGTTGTTGGCGGAGGCAAGTGAGCAGTTCTTC
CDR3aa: CAWRVLLAEASEQFF

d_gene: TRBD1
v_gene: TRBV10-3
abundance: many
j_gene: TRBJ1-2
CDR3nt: TGTGCCATCAACGGGCAGGGGGCTAACTATGGCTACACCTTC
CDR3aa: CAINGQGANYGYTF

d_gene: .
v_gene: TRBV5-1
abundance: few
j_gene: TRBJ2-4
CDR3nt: TGCGCCAGCAGCACCCGGGACTCGGAGCCCCTACCCTTAGCCAAAAACATTCAGTACTTC
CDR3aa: CASSTRDSEPLPLAKNIQYF

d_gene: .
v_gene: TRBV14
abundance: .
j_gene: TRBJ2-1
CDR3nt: TGTGCCAGCAGCCTATTGGGAGAGCAGTTCTTC
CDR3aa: CASSLLGEQFF

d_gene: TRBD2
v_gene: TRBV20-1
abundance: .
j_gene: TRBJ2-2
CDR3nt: TGCAGTGCTGTCGGGACTAGCGGGACCGGGGAGCTGTTTTTT
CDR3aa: CSAVGTSGTGELFF

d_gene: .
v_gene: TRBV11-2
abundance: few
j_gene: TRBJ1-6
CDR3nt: TGTGCCAGCAGCTTATTTGACCAAAATTCACCCCTCCACTTT
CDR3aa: CASSLFDQNSPLHF

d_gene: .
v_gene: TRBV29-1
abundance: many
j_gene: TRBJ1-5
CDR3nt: TGCAGCGCCGACGGGGTTGGAGGCAATCAGCCCCAGCATTTT
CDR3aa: CSADGVGGNQPQHF

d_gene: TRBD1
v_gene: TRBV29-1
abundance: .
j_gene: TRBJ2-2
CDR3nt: TGCAGCGTTGAAGTGACCAGGCCGGGACAGGGGTTCACCGGGGAGCTGTTTTTT
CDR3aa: CSVEVTRPGQGFTGELFF

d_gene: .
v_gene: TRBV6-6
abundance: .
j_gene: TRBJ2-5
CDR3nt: TGTGCCAGCAGTTATCGGCTACAAGAGACCCAGTACTTC
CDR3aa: CASSYRLQETQYF

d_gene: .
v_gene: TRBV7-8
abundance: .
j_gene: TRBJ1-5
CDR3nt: TGTGCCAGCAGCGTCAATCATCAGCCCCAGCATTTT
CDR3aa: CASSVNHQPQHF

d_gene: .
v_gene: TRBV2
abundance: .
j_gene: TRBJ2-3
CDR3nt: TGTGCCAGCAGTGCCGCAATAGGTCGTAGCACAGATACGCAGTATTTT
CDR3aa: CASSAAIGRSTDTQYF

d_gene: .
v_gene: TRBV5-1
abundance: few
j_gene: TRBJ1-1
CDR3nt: TGCGCCAGCAGCTTGGTTTCCGGGGTTAACACTGAAGCTTTCTTT
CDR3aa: CASSLVSGVNTEAFF

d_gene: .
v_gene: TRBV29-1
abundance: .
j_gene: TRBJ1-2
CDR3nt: TGCAGCGTGGAAGTGGACAGACACTATGGCTACACCTTC
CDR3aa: CSVEVDRHYGYTF

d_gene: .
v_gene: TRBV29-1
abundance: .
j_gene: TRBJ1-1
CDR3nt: TGCAGCGTTGTTGGGGGGAACACTGAAGCTTTCTTT
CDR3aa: CSVVGGNTEAFF

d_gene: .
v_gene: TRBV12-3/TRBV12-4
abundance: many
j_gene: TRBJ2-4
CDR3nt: TGTGCCAGCAGTTTAGTTGCTGGGTCGGGAAACATTCAGTACTTC
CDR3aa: CASSLVAGSGNIQYF

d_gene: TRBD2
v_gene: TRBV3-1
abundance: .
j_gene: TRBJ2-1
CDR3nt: TGTGCCAGCAGCCGTTCCGGGACTAGGAGAAACAATGAGCAGTTCTTC
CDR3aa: CASSRSGTRRNNEQFF

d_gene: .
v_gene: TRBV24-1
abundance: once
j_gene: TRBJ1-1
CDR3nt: TGTGCCACCTCCGGGGTCGACACTGAAGCTTTCTTT
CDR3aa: CATSGVDTEAFF

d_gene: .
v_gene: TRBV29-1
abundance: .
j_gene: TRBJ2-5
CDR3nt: TGCAGCGTTGAAGTAACCGGGCCAGAGACCCAGTACTTC
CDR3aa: CSVEVTGPETQYF